This T cell receptor (beta chain) originates from a study of CD8+ T cells in alopecia areata. This sample's treatment: oral pan-JAK inhibitor, 5-10 mg twice daily. Lesional scalp punch biopsies and peripheral blood came from alopecia areata patients. As the sequencing template, cDNA was produced by extracting RNA and reverse transcribing it. Sequencing used immunoSEQ multiplex PCR; TCRdb keeps in-frame clones, though not all of them. The data contain some 190,000 clones, approximately 51% of them singletons. There are 14 residues in the CDR3. Between the trimmed V and J ends, which lost 6 bases and 0 bases, there was a span of 9 bases.

The sequence was collected from a human donor with alopecia areata. The V call is TRBV23-1, the J call TRBJ2-4; D call uncertain. TRBV23-1 is annotated as an ORF whose role is uncertain. The starting material was CD8+ T cells sorted from blood, obtained between weeks 51 and 52, from a patient treated with tofacitinib. The CDR3 here is CASSPRLAKNIQYF. The DNA for the CDR3 is TGCGCCAGCAGCCCAAGACTAGCCAAAAACATTCAGTACTTC.